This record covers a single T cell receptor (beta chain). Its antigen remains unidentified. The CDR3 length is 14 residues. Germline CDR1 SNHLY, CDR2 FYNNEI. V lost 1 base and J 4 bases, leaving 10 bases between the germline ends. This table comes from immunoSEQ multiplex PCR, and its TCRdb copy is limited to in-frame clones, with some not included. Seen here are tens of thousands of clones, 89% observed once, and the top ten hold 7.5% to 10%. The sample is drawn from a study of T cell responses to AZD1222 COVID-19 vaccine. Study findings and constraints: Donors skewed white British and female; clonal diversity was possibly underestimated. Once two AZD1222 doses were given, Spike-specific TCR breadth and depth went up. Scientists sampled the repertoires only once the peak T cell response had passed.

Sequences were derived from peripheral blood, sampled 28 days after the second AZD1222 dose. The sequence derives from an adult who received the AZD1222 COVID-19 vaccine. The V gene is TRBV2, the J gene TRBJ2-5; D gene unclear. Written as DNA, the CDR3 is TGTGCCAGCAGTGAAGGACTTCCTGGAGAGACCCAGTACTTC. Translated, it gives CASSEGLPGETQYF. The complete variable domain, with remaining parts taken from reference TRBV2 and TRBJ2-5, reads EPEVTQTPSHQVTQMGQEVILRCVPISNHLYFYWYRQILGQKVEFLVSFYNNEISEKSEIFDDQFSVERPDGSNFTLKIRSTKLEDSAMYFCASSEGLPGETQYFGPGTRLLVL.